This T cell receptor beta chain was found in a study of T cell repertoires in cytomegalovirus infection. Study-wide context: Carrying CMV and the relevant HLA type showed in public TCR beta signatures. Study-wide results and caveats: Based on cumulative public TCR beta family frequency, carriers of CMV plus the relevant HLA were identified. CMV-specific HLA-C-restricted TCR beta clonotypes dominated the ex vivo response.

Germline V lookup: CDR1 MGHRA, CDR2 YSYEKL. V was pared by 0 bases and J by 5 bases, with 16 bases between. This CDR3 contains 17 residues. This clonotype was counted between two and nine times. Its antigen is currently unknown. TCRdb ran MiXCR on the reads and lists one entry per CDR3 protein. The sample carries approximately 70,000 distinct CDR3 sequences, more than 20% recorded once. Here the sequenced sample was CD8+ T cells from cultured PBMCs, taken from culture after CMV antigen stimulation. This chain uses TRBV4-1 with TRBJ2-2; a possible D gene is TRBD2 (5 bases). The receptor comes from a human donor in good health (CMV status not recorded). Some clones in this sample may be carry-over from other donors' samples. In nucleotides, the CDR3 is TGCGCCAGCAGCCAAGAGATATCCGGCCGAGGGACCGGGGAGCTGTTTTTT. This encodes CASSQEISGRGTGELFF.